Ten or more counts support the clone carrying this TCR beta chain. This specimen comes from a study of T cells in Graves' hyperthyroidism and ophthalmopathy. RNA transcripts gave rise to amplified TCR beta CDR3 regions. In the first-round RT-PCR of the TCR CDR3, the HTBI primer set was used. TCRdb analysed the multiplex PCR reads with MiXCR anew, one entry per CDR3 protein. The sample has about 110,000 distinct CDR3 sequences; 16% are singletons. Sequencing was carried out using blood. This receptor was obtained from a woman aged 45-60 years with Graves' hyperthyroidism.

Written as DNA, the CDR3 is TGCAGTGCTAGTGTCCCAGACAAGACTTCCTACAATGAGCAGTTCTTC. This encodes CSASVPDKTSYNEQFF. V usage is TRBV20-1 and J usage is TRBJ2-1, with D hard to call. Trimming removed 3 bases at V and 1 base at J, with 16 bases between. CDR1 and CDR2 (germline): DFQATT, SNEGSKA (reference sequence). The CDR3 contains 16 residues.